A single sample is the source of the 18 T cell receptor beta chains below, sequenced in a study of OX40 agonist ivuxolimab in advanced cancers. Sequenced by immunoSEQ multiplex PCR; TCRdb stores in-frame clones only, minus some. Of 45,000 to 50,000 clones listed, approximately 79% are singletons. This material consisted of CD4+ or CD8+ T cells sorted from blood, taken in a trial of the OX40 agonist ivuxolimab. Receptors were obtained from an adult with an advanced solid tumor such as melanoma, head and neck, liver or kidney cancer.

V and J are TRBV7-8 and TRBJ2-2; tentative D call: TRBD1 (6 bases). The CDR3 is 17 amino acids. Looked up from germline, CDR1 is SGHVS and CDR2 is FQNEAQ. Deletions cut 4 bases from V and 0 bases from J, with 15 bases between. The CDR3 DNA follows: TGTGCCAGCAGCTATGGGGGCGGCTATTCGAACACCGGGGAGCTGTTTTTT. This encodes CASSYGGGYSNTGELFF.

The chain carries TRBV7-2 and TRBJ2-5, with 9 positions matching TRBD2. There are 16 residues in the CDR3. V lost 8 bases and J lost 4; bases outside the gene matches: 14. Germline CDR1 is SGHTA and CDR2 is FQGNSA. The CDR3 DNA reads TGTGCCAGCGGCCGACTAGCGGCCTTTCGGGGAGAGACCCAGTACTTC. It specifies CASGRLAAFRGETQYF.

The genes are TRBV4-1 and TRBJ2-7, with D perhaps TRBD1 (5 bases). The germline V gene encodes CDR1 MGHRA and CDR2 YSYEKL. Trimming took off 1 base at V and 0 bases at J, with 10 bases between the two ends. This CDR3 is 15 amino acids long. CDR3 sequence reads: CASSQAVQGSYEQYF. The CDR3, as DNA: TGCGCCAGCAGCCAAGCGGTGCAGGGCTCCTACGAGCAGTACTTC.

V usage is TRBV19 and J usage is TRBJ2-3; D is tentatively TRBD1 or TRBD2 (5 bases each). Trimming removed 6 bases from V and 1 base from J, with 20 bases in between. Germline V gene sequence: CDR1 LNHDA, CDR2 SQIVND (reference sequence). The CDR3 loop spans 17 amino acids. The CDR3 here is CASRVSGTSMRTDTQYF. As DNA, the CDR3 is TGTGCCAGTAGGGTGTCCGGGACCTCAATGCGCACAGATACGCAGTATTTT.

This chain connects TRBV9 to TRBJ1-1; 9 bases map to TRBD1. Trimming removed 4 bases from V and 8 bases from J; junction bases left unmatched: 12. CDR3 length equals 15 residues. The germline V gene encodes CDR1 SGDLS and CDR2 YYNGEE. In nucleotides, the CDR3 is TGTGCCAGCAGCCCACAGGGGGCTTCGTTGGGAGAAGCTTTCTTT. Encoded protein: CASSPQGASLGEAFF.

This sequence joins TRBV30 and TRBJ2-3; the match to TRBD2 covers 10 bases. Germline V gene data show CDR1 as GTSNPN and CDR2 as SVGIG (reference sequence). The ends lost 1 base at V and 8 bases at J; junction bases unmatched: 9. CDR3 size: 15 residues. CDR3 nucleotide sequence: TGTGCCTGGAGTGGAGTAGCGGGAGGTCGGAGTACGCAGTATTTT. Protein product: CAWSGVAGGRSTQYF.

The chain is built from TRBV28 and TRBJ2-1; D is perhaps TRBD1 or TRBD2 (5 bases each). The V gene lost 4 bases and the J gene lost 8 bases, with 18 bases spanning the gap. The CDR3 runs to 15 residues. The germline V gene encodes CDR1 MDHEN and CDR2 SYDVKM. CDR3 sequence: CASSSWGPSGHEQFF. The CDR3 DNA is TGTGCCAGCAGTTCCTGGGGACCCAGCGGACATGAGCAGTTCTTC.

This clone was counted a single time. This sequence joins TRBV18 and TRBJ1-3; possibly TRBD1 for D (6 bases). This CDR3 has 14 amino acids. Looked up from germline, CDR1 is KGHSH and CDR2 is LQKENI. V lost 3 bases and J 4 bases, leaving 10 bases between the germline ends. CDR3 sequence: CASSPGGPGNTIYF. In DNA, the CDR3 is TGTGCCAGCTCACCTGGGGGGCCAGGAAACACCATATATTTT.

V gene TRBV7-6 combines with J gene TRBJ1-4, with D uncertain. The V gene's germline CDR1 is SGHVS and CDR2 FNYEAQ. The CDR3 length is 12 residues. Trimming took off 5 bases at V and 8 bases at J, with 9 bases between the two ends. CDR3 amino acids: CASSPSGEKLFF. Here the CDR3 DNA reads TGTGCCAGCAGCCCCTCCGGGGAAAAACTGTTTTTT.

This clone was seen only once. The genes are TRBV7-9 and TRBJ2-2, with D possibly matching TRBD1 (6 bases). CDR1 and CDR2 (germline): SEHNR, FQNEAQ (reference sequence). The V and J ends lost 5 bases and 3 bases respectively, with 13 bases between them. CDR3 length: 15 amino acids. CDR3 nucleotide sequence: TGTGCCAGCAGCACCGGGACACAAGACACCGGGGAGCTGTTTTTT. It is translated as CASSTGTQDTGELFF.

This chain uses TRBV20-1 with TRBJ2-1; D gene ambiguous. The germline gives CDR1 DFQATT, CDR2 SNEGSKA (reference sequence). This CDR3 comprises 11 residues. The V end lost 3 bases, the J end lost 7 bases, and 7 bases lay between the germline ends. The CDR3 protein is CSASPRNEQFF. The CDR3 nucleotides are TGCAGTGCTAGCCCCCGGAATGAGCAGTTCTTC.

V gene TRBV5-1 combines with J gene TRBJ2-7; 10 bases match TRBD2. The junction had 7 bases not matched to a gene; V was cut back by 3 bases and J by 4 bases. The CDR3 is 15 residues long. CDR1 is SGHRS and CDR2 is YFSETQ in the germline V gene. In DNA form, the CDR3 reads TGCGCCAGCAGCTCGAAAGGACTAGCGGTTTACGAGCAGTACTTC. Translated, it gives CASSSKGLAVYEQYF. The full variable domain, completed using reference TRBV5-1 and TRBJ2-7, is KAGVTQTPRYLIKTRGQQVTLSCSPISGHRSVSWYQQTPGQGLQFLFEYFSETQRNKGNFPGRFSGRQFSNSRSEMNVSTLELGDSALYLCASSSKGLAVYEQYFGPGTRLTVT.

The CDR3 region is CASSAYRGNTEAFF. The CDR3 DNA sequence: TGTGCCAGCAGTGCCTACAGGGGGAACACTGAAGCTTTCTTT. V gene TRBV25-1 combines with J gene TRBJ1-1; the match to TRBD1 covers 7 bases. Germline lookup yields CDR1 MGHDK and CDR2 SYGVNS. V shed 4 bases and J 1 base; nucleotides not matched to a gene: 3. The CDR3 consists of 14 residues.

This clone was detected a few times. The V and J genes are TRBV6-1 and TRBJ2-7; 8 bases match TRBD2. The CDR3 sequence is 15 residues long. CDR1 and CDR2 from the germline V gene are MNHNS and SASEGT. Losses at the gene ends were 6 bases for V and 2 bases for J; bases not matched to a gene: 9. CDR3 in amino acids: CASSLSGAPPYEQYF. The CDR3 DNA reads as TGTGCCAGCAGCCTTAGCGGGGCCCCCCCCTACGAGCAGTACTTC.

J is TRBJ1-3 and V is TRBV30; D unclear. Trimming took 2 bases from V and 0 from J, leaving 8 bases between them. Germline V gene lookup returns CDR1 GTSNPN and CDR2 SVGIG (reference sequence). CDR3 size: 14 residues. This CDR3 reads CAWSSSYSGNTIYF. The CDR3 DNA is TGTGCCTGGAGTTCCAGCTACTCTGGAAACACCATATATTTT.

This sequence joins TRBV5-1 and TRBJ2-2, with D perhaps matching TRBD1 (6 bases). Per the germline V gene, CDR1 is SGHRS and CDR2 is YFSETQ. CDR3 length equals 16 residues. V was clipped by 9 bases and J by 2 bases, with 20 bases between them. The DNA for the CDR3 is TGCGCCACCCCCGCGGTCGGACAGATAAACACCGGGGAGCTGTTTTTT. The encoded protein is CATPAVGQINTGELFF.

This chain uses TRBV28 with TRBJ1-2; D is perhaps TRBD1 (6 bases). The CDR3 has 15 residues. Germline values: CDR1 MDHEN, CDR2 SYDVKM. V lost 6 bases to trimming and J lost 3 bases, with 17 bases between them. In nucleotides, the CDR3 is TGTGCCAGCAGCCAAGAGGGGGGGCGGGACTATGGCTACACCTTC. Its protein is CASSQEGGRDYGYTF.

The J gene is TRBJ2-7, the V gene TRBV11-3; D possibly uses TRBD1 or TRBD2 (5 bases each). The V end lost 3 bases, the J end lost 6 bases, and 12 bases lay between the germline ends. The germline V gene encodes CDR1 SGHNT and CDR2 YENEEA. The CDR3 loop spans 13 amino acids. The DNA for the CDR3 is TGTGCCAGCAGCTTGGGCAGGGCGGGCGAGCAGTACTTC. Protein: CASSLGRAGEQYF.